The 12 T cell receptor beta chains reported below all come from one sample, sequenced in a study of shared clonotypes between healthy human individuals. Method: immunoSEQ multiplex PCR; TCRdb's copy keeps in-frame clones and lacks some. The top ten clones hold approximately 1% of a sample with around 2,000,000 clones, about 95% of them seen once. Selected positively for CCR7 and CD45RO-negative, naive CD8 cells excluded terminally differentiated effector memory CD45RA+ cells. Sequenced sample: naive CD8+ T cells sorted from blood. These receptors were obtained from a man in his late teens or twenties in good health.

CDR3 sequence (DNA): TGCGCCAGCAGTGAGTCCACAGGGGGCGAAACAGATACGCAGTATTTT. Translation gives CASSESTGGETDTQYF. The chain joins TRBV10-1 to TRBJ2-3, with 9 positions matching TRBD1. V gave up 0 bases and J gave up 3 bases; unmatched junction bases: 4. Germline V gene data show CDR1 as WNHNN and CDR2 as SYGVQD (reference sequence). CDR3 length equals 16 residues.

In DNA, the CDR3 is TGTGCCAGCAGCGTGGCGGGACTGGGAAACACCATATATTTT. Its protein is CASSVAGLGNTIYF. The rearrangement links TRBV9 to TRBJ1-3; perhaps TRBD1 as D (5 bases). This CDR3 has 14 residues. Germline CDR1 and CDR2: SGDLS and YYNGEE. With 2 bases removed from V and 4 bases from J, the gap between germline ends came to 10 bases.

V gene TRBV10-1 combines with J gene TRBJ1-1; TRBD1 aligns across 7 bases. Trimming took 3 bases from V and 4 from J; bases not matched to a gene: 2. The V gene's germline CDR1 is WNHNN and CDR2 SYGVQD (reference sequence). The CDR3 runs to 13 residues. The CDR3 protein is CASSDNRGTEAFF. The DNA for the CDR3 is TGCGCCAGCAGTGACAACAGGGGCACTGAAGCTTTCTTT.

The V gene is TRBV7-6, the J gene TRBJ1-1, with D tentatively TRBD1 (6 bases). This CDR3 region has 15 residues. V lost 5 bases, J lost 3 bases, and 16 bases lay in between. CDR1 SGHVS and CDR2 FNYEAQ come from the germline V gene. In nucleotides, the CDR3 is TGTGCCAGCAGCCCCGGACAGACTACTTACACTGAAGCTTTCTTT. This codes for CASSPGQTTYTEAFF.

Here the CDR3 reads CASSPSGRYGEQYF. The DNA of the CDR3 is TGTGCCAGCAGCCCTAGCGGGAGGTATGGGGAGCAGTACTTC. This chain connects TRBV6-5 to TRBJ2-7; 11 bases fit TRBD2. J was trimmed by 7 bases and V by 6 bases; bases with no gene match: 8. Germline CDR1 is MNHEY and CDR2 is SVGAGI. The CDR3 runs to 14 residues.

A remark on this clone: Additional DNA sequences in this sample encode the identical CDR3. V usage is TRBV10-1 and J usage is TRBJ1-1; D is unresolved. Trimming removed 3 bases from V and 0 bases from J, with 5 bases in between. Per germline, CDR1 WNHNN and CDR2 SYGVQD (reference sequence). The CDR3 extends over 13 amino acids. The CDR3 DNA reads TGCGCCAGCAGTGACAGTTTGAACACTGAAGCTTTCTTT. Protein product: CASSDSLNTEAFF.

The J gene is TRBJ1-1, the V gene TRBV19; D remains unclear. Deletions cut 0 bases from V and 1 base from J, with 9 bases between. The germline gives CDR1 LNHDA, CDR2 SQIVND (reference sequence). The CDR3 spans 15 residues. The CDR3 DNA sequence: TGTGCCAGTAGTATAGATCGGGAGGGGAACACTGAAGCTTTCTTT. Protein sequence: CASSIDREGNTEAFF.

This chain connects TRBV4-1 to TRBJ2-7; D gene unclear. The CDR3 has 15 residues. The germline gives CDR1 MGHRA, CDR2 YSYEKL. Trimming left V 1 base short and J 2 bases short, with 12 bases between. The CDR3 nucleotides are TGCGCCAGCAGCCAAGTTTCCACGGATACCTACGAGCAGTACTTC. Translation gives CASSQVSTDTYEQYF.

Comments on this clone: This specimen includes other DNA sequences encoding the same CDR3. The CDR3 loop reads CASSVGGATNEKLFF. Written as DNA, the CDR3 is TGTGCCAGCAGCGTAGGGGGCGCAACTAATGAAAAACTGTTTTTT. The genes are TRBV9 and TRBJ1-4; the D gene is possibly TRBD1 (5 bases). This CDR3 contains 15 residues. With 0 bases removed from V and 0 bases from J, the gap between germline ends came to 6 bases. Germline CDR1 SGDLS, CDR2 YYNGEE.

The rearrangement joins TRBV7-9 to TRBJ2-7; 7 bases align to TRBD1. Germline values: CDR1 SEHNR, CDR2 FQNEAQ (reference sequence). J was trimmed by 4 bases and V by 4 bases; bases with no gene match: 4. CDR3 length equals 13 residues. The CDR3 reads CASSSDRIYEQYF. CDR3 DNA sequence: TGTGCCAGCAGCTCGGACAGGATTTACGAGCAGTACTTC.

In DNA form, the CDR3 reads TGTGCCAGCAGCCTCCAAAGGTGGCGGGGGCGTCTCGGGGAGCTGTTTTTT. Translation gives CASSLQRWRGRLGELFF. The chain combines TRBV11-2 with TRBJ2-2; perhaps TRBD2 as D (7 bases). The V gene lost 5 bases and the J gene lost 7 bases, with 23 bases spanning the gap. The CDR3 is 17 amino acids. Germline lookup yields CDR1 SGHAT and CDR2 FQNNGV.

The CDR3 sequence is CASSAHEEKLFF. DNA of the CDR3: TGTGCCAGCAGCGCTCACGAGGAAAAACTGTTTTTT. The rearrangement uses TRBV7-9 and TRBJ1-4; D gene ambiguous. The V gene's germline CDR1 is SEHNR and CDR2 FQNEAQ (reference sequence). This CDR3 has 12 amino acids. V shed 5 bases and J shed 8 bases, with 9 bases lying between them.